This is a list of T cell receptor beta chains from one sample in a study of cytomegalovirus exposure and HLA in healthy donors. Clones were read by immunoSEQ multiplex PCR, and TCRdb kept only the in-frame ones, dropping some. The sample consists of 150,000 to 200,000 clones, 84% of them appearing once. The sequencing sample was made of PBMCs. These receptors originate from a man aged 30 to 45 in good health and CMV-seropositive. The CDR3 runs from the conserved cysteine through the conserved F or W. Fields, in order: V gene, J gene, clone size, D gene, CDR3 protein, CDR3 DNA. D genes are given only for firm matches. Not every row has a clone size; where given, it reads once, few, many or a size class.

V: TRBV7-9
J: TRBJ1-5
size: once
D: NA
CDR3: CASSSENSPHQPQHF
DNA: TGTGCCAGCAGCTCCGAAAACAGTCCCCATCAGCCCCAGCATTTT

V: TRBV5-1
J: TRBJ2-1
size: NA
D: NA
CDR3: CASSLMGPNSYNEQFF
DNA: TGCGCCAGCAGCTTGATGGGGCCCAACTCCTACAATGAGCAGTTCTTC

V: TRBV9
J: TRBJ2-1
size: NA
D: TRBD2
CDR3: CASSGTSGGSSYNEQFF
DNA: TGTGCCAGCAGCGGAACCTCGGGAGGGTCCTCCTACAATGAGCAGTTCTTC

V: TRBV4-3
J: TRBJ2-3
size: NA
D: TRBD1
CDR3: CASSQGTGYVADTQYF
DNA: TGCGCCAGCAGCCAAGGGACAGGGTATGTAGCAGATACGCAGTATTTT

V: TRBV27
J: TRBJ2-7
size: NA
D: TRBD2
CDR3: CASSLSLPGTSGSYEQYF
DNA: TGTGCCAGCAGTTTATCCCTACCGGGGACTAGCGGGAGCTACGAGCAGTACTTC

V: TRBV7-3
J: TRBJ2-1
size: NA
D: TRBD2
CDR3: CASSLSASGANEQFF
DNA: TGTGCCAGCAGCTTAAGCGCTAGCGGGGCAAATGAGCAGTTCTTC

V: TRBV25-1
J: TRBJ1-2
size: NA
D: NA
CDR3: CASSERNLQGYGYTF
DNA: TGTGCCAGCAGTGAAAGAAACTTACAGGGCTATGGCTACACCTTC

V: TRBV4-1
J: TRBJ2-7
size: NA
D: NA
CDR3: CASSRGGQHYEQYF
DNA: TGCGCCAGCAGCCGAGGTGGACAACACTACGAGCAGTACTTC

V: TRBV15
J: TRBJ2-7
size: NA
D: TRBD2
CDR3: CATSRDFAGGTYEQYF
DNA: TGTGCCACCAGCAGAGATTTCGCGGGGGGAACCTACGAGCAGTACTTC

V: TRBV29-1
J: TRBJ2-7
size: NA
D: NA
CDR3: CSVLGAEYEQYF
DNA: TGCAGCGTTTTGGGGGCTGAATACGAGCAGTACTTC

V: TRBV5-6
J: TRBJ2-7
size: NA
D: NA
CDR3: CASSLLDSRFDEQYF
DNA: TGTGCCAGCAGCTTGTTAGACAGCCGATTTGACGAGCAGTACTTC

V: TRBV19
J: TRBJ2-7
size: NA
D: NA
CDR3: CASSISSYEQYF
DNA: TGTGCCAGTAGTATATCTTCCTACGAGCAGTACTTC

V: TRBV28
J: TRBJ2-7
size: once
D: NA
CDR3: CASNTPAGFSSYEQYF
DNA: TGTGCCAGCAACACCCCAGCGGGTTTTTCGTCCTACGAGCAGTACTTC

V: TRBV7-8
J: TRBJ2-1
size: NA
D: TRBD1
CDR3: CASSLGWGQGNEQFF
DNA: TGTGCCAGCAGCTTAGGATGGGGACAGGGAAATGAGCAGTTCTTC

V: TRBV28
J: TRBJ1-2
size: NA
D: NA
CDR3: CASSVSRGNYGYTF
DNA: TGTGCCAGCAGTGTTTCACGGGGGAACTATGGCTACACCTTC

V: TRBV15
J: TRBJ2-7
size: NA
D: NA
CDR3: CATSRDLLSYEQYF
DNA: TGTGCCACCAGCAGAGATCTCCTATCCTACGAGCAGTACTTC

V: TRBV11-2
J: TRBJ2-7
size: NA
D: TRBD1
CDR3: CASSRGQGGEQYF
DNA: TGTGCCAGCAGCAGGGGACAGGGTGGCGAGCAGTACTTC

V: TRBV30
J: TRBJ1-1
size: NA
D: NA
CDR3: CAWSVRVEGAFF
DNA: TGTGCCTGGAGTGTACGGGTGGAGGGAGCTTTCTTT

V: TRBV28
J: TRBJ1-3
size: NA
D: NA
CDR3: CASSLGISSGNTIYF
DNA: TGTGCCAGCAGTTTAGGCATCAGCTCTGGAAACACCATATATTTT

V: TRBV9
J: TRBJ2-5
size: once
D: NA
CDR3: CASSVATNSGLRGTQYF
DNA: TGTGCCAGCAGCGTAGCCACAAACTCCGGGCTCCGGGGGACCCAGTACTTC

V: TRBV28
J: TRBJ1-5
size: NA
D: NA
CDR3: CASENVGRGNQPQHF
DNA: TGTGCCAGCGAAAACGTTGGTCGGGGCAATCAGCCCCAGCATTTT

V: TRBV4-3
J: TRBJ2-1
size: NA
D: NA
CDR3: CASSQDLSDNGNEQFF
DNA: TGCGCCAGCAGCCAAGATCTATCGGACAATGGAAATGAGCAGTTCTTC

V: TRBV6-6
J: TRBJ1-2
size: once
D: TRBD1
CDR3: CASSYADRGSGYTF
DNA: TGTGCCAGCAGTTACGCCGACAGGGGATCTGGCTACACCTTC

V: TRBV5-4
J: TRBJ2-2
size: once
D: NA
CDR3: CASSLGGPGELFF
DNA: TGTGCCAGCAGCTTGGGGGGGCCCGGGGAGCTGTTTTTT

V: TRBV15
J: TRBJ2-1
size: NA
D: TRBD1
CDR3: CATTQGALNEQFF
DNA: TGTGCCACCACACAGGGGGCGCTTAATGAGCAGTTCTTC

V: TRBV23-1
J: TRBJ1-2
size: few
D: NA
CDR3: CASVAKGPGPNYGYTF
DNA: TGCGCCAGCGTTGCAAAGGGGCCGGGCCCTAACTATGGCTACACCTTC

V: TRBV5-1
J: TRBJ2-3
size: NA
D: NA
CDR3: CASSRRGVGSTDTQYF
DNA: TGCGCCAGCAGCCGGCGGGGCGTTGGTAGCACAGATACGCAGTATTTT

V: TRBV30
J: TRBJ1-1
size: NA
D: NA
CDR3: CAWGDGGSTEAFF
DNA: TGTGCCTGGGGGGACGGAGGGAGCACTGAAGCTTTCTTT

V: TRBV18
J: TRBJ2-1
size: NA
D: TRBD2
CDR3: CASSPNLGLAGANEQFF
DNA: TGTGCCAGCTCACCAAACCTGGGACTAGCGGGAGCTAATGAGCAGTTCTTC

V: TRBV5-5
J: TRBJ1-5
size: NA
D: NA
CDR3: CASSGRGGGNQPQHF
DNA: TGTGCCAGCAGCGGAAGGGGCGGGGGCAATCAGCCCCAGCATTTT

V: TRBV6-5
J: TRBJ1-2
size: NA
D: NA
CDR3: CASSYSPDSYGYTF
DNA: TGTGCCAGCAGTTACTCCCCGGACAGCTATGGCTACACCTTC

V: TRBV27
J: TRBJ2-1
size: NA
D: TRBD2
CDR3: CASSLSTSGRLQSYNEQFF
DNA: TGTGCCAGCAGTTTATCTACTAGCGGGAGGCTACAATCCTACAATGAGCAGTTCTTC

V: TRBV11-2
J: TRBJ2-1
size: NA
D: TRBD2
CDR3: CASSLIGSGVYNEQFF
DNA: TGTGCCAGCAGCTTAATCGGGAGCGGGGTTTACAATGAGCAGTTCTTC

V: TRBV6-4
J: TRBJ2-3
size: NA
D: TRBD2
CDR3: CASSVSGSGSGGDTQYF
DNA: TGTGCCAGCAGTGTGAGTGGTAGCGGGAGTGGAGGAGATACGCAGTATTTT

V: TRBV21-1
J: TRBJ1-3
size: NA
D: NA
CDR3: CASSNRGWYTIYF
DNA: TGTGCCAGCAGCAACAGGGGTTGGTACACCATATATTTT

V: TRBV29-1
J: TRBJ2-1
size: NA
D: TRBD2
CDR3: CSVVLAGGNEQFF
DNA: TGCAGCGTTGTACTAGCGGGGGGGAATGAGCAGTTCTTC

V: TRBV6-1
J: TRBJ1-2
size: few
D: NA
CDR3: CASSHPSDSPYGYTF
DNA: TGTGCCAGCAGTCACCCTTCGGACAGCCCCTATGGCTACACCTTC

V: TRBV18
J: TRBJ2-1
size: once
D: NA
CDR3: CASSPQDRNNEQFF
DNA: TGTGCCAGCTCACCTCAGGACAGAAACAATGAGCAGTTCTTC

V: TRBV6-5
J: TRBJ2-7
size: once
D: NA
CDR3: CASSYSFPGQFYEQYF
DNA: TGTGCCAGCAGTTACTCGTTTCCCGGACAGTTCTACGAGCAGTACTTC

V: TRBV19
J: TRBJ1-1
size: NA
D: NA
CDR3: CASGSGTQNTEAFF
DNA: TGTGCCAGTGGATCCGGGACACAGAACACTGAAGCTTTCTTT

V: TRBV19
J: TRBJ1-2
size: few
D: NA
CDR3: CASCPRPAQGYGYTF
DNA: TGTGCCAGTTGTCCGCGGCCTGCCCAGGGATATGGCTACACCTTC

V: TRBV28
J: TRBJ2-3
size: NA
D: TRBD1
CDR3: CASRRGPDTQYF
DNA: TGTGCCAGCAGAAGGGGGCCAGATACGCAGTATTTT

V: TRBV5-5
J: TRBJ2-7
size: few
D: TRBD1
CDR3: CASSGLQGAFYEQYF
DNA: TGTGCCAGCAGCGGCCTACAGGGGGCGTTTTACGAGCAGTACTTC

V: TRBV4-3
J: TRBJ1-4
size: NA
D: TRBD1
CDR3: CASSQWTGEKLFF
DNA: TGCGCCAGCAGCCAATGGACAGGGGAAAAACTGTTTTTT

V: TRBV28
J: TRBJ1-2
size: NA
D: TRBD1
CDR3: CASSLPKTGRDYGYTF
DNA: TGTGCCAGCAGTTTACCCAAGACAGGGAGAGACTATGGCTACACCTTC